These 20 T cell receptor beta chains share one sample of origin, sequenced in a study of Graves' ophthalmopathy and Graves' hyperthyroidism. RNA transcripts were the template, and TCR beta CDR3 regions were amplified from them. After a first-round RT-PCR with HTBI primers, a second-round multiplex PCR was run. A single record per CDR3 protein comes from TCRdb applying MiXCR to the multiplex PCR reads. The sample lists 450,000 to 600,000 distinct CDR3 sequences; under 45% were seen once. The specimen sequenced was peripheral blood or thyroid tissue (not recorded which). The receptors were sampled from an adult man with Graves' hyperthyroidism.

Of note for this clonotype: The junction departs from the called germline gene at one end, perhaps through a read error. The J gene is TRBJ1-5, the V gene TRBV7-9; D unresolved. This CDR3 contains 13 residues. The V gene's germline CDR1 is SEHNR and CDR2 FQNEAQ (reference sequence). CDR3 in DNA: TGCGCCAGCAGCTTGGAGCCGAATCAGCCCCAGCATTTT. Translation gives CASSLEPNQPQHF.

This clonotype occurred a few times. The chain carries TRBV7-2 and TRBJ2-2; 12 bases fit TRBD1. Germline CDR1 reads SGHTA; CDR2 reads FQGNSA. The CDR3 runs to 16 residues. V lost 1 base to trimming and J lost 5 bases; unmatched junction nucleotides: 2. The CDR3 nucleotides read TGTGCCAGCAGCTTAGGGGGACAGGGGGCAACCGGGGAGCTGTTTTTT. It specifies CASSLGGQGATGELFF.

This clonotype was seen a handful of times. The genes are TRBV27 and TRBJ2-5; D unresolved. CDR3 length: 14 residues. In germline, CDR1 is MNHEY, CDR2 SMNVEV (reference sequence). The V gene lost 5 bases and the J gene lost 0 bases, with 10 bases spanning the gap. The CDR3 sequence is CASSRLGYQETQYF. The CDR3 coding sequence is TGTGCCAGCAGTCGACTCGGATACCAAGAGACCCAGTACTTC.

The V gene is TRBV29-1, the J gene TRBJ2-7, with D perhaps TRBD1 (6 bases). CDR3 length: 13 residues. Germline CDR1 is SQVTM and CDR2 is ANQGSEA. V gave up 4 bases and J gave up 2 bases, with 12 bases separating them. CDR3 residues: CSVVGRTAYEQYF. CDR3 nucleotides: TGCAGCGTTGTCGGCAGGACAGCCTACGAGCAGTACTTC.

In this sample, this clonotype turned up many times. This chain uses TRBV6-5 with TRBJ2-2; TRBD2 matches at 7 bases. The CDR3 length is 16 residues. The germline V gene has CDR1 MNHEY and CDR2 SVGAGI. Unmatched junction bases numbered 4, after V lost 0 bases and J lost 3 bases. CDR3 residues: CASSYSVGGHTGELFF. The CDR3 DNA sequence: TGTGCCAGCAGTTACTCGGTGGGAGGGCACACCGGGGAGCTGTTTTTT.

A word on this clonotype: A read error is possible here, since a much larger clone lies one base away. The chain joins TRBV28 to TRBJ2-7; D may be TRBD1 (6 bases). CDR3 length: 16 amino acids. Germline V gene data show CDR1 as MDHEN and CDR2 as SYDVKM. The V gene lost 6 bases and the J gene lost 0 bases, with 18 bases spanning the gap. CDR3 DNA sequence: TGTGCCAGCAGCCCCTTGCCCGGACAGTACTCCTACGAGCAGTACTTC. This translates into CASSPLPGQYSYEQYF.

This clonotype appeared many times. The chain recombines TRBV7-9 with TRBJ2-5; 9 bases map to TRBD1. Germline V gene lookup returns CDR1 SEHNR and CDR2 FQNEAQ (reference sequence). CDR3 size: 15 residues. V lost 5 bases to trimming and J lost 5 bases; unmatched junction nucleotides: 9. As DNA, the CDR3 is TGTGCCAGCAGCACGCCCGGGACAGGGCGGGAGACCCAGTACTTC. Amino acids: CASSTPGTGRETQYF.

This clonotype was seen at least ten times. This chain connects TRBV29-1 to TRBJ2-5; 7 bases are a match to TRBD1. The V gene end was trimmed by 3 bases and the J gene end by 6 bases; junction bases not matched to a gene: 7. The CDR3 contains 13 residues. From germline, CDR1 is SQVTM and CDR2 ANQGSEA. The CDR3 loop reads CSVDNRGGQTQYF. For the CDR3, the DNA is TGCAGCGTTGATAACAGGGGTGGGCAGACCCAGTACTTC.

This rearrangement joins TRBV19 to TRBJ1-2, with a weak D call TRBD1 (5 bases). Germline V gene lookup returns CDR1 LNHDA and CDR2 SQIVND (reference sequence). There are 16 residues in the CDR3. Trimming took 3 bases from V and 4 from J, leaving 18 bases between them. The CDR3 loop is CASSISRGHLFYGYTF. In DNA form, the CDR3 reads TGTGCCAGTAGTATCAGTAGGGGCCACCTCTTCTATGGCTACACCTTC.

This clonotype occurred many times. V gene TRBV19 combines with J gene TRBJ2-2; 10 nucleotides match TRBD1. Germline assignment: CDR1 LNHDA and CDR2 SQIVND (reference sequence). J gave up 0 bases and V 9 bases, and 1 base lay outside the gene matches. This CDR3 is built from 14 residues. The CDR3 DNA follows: TGTGCCAGCGGACAGGGGGCGAACACCGGGGAGCTGTTTTTT. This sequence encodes CASGQGANTGELFF.

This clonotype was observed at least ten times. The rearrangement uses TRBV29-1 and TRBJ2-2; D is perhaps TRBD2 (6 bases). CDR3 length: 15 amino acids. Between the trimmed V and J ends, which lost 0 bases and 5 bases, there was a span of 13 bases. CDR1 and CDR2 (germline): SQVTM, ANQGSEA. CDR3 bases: TGCAGCGTTGAAGAACCGGGGGTTCAGACCGGGGAGCTGTTTTTT. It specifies CSVEEPGVQTGELFF.

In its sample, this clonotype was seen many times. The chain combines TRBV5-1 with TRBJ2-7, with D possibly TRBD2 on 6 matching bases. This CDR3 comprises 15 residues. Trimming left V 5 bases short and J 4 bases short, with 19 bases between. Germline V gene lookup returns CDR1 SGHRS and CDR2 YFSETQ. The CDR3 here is CASRVLAGWSYEQYF. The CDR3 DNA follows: TGCGCCAGCAGGGTTTTGGCGGGATGGTCGTACGAGCAGTACTTC.

CDR3 DNA sequence: TGTGCCAGCAGTGAAGTCAGGGGGCATTTTGGAAACACCATATATTTT. Translated, it gives CASSEVRGHFGNTIYF. This chain links TRBV12-3 or TRBV12-4 with TRBJ1-3; the match to TRBD1 covers 8 bases. The V gene end was trimmed by 5 bases and the J gene end by 3 bases; junction bases not matched to a gene: 9. The CDR3 consists of 16 residues.

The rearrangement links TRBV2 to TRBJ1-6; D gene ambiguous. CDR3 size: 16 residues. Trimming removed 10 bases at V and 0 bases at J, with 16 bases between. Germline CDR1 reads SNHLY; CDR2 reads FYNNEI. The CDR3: CATTWSPSSYNSPLHF. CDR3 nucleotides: TGTGCCACCACTTGGTCCCCAAGCTCCTATAATTCACCCCTCCACTTT.

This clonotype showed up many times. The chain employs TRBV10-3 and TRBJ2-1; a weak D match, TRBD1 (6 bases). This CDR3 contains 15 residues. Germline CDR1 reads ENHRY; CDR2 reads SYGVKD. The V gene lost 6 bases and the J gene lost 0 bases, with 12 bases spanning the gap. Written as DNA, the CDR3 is TGTGCCATCAGGATCGGACAGTACTCCTACAATGAGCAGTTCTTC. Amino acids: CAIRIGQYSYNEQFF.

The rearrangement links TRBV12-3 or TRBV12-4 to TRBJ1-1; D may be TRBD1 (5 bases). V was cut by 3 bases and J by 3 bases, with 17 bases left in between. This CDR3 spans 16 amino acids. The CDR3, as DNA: TGTGCCAGCAGTTTTTCGGGATCGGGCAGGGACACTGAAGCTTTCTTT. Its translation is CASSFSGSGRDTEAFF.

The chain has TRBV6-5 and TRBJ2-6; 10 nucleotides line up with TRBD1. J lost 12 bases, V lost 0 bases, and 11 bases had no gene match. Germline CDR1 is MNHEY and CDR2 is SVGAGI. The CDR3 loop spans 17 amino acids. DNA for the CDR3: TGTGCCAGCAGTTACTCTTTCGACAGGGGGCTGAAAGCCGTCCTGACTTTC. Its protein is CASSYSFDRGLKAVLTF.

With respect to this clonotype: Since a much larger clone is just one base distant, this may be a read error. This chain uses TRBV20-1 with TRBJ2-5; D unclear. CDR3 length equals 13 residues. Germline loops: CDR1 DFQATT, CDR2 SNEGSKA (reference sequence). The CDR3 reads CSASNPRQEIQYF. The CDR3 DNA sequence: TGCAGTGCTAGTAATCCCAGACAAGAGATCCAGTACTTC.

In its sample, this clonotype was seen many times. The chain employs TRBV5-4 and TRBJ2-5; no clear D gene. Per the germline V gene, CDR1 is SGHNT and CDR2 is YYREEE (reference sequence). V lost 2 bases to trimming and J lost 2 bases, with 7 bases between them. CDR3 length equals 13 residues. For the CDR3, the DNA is TGTGCCAGCAGCTTTAGCCCGCAAGAGACCCAGTACTTC. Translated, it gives CASSFSPQETQYF.

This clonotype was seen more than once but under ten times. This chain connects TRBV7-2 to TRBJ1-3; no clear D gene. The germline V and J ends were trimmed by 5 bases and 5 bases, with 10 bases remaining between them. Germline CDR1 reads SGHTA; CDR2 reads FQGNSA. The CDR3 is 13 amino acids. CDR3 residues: CASSPTGRNTIYF. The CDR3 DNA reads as TGTGCCAGCAGCCCCACCGGGAGAAACACCATATATTTT.